Shown below are 31 T cell receptor beta chains from a single sample sequenced in a study of a mutant IDH1 vaccine in newly diagnosed glioma. Sample time point: week 5, during vaccination. In the vaccine, a single dose held 300 ug of the mutant IDH1 20-mer peptide, along with topical imiquimod. Profiled with immunoSEQ multiplex PCR; TCRdb holds only in-frame clones, not every one. The sample carries around 52,000 clones, roughly 78% recorded once. Their target antigens are unknown. Sample: PBMCs, taken from a glioma patient whose treatment included an IDH1 peptide vaccine. All receptors come from a woman in her forties with glioma.

The chain links TRBV5-6 to TRBJ2-5, with D possibly matching TRBD2 (6 bases). Looked up from germline, CDR1 is SGHDT and CDR2 is YYEEEE. Deletions cut 4 bases from V and 2 bases from J, with 9 bases between. CDR3 length: 13 residues. CDR3 nucleotides: TGTGCCAGCAGCGTCGGGGGACAAGAGACCCAGTACTTC. Protein sequence: CASSVGGQETQYF.

This CDR3 is CASSTRWGEGGTEAFF. CDR3 nucleotides: TGTGCCAGCAGTACCCGGTGGGGGGAGGGGGGAACTGAAGCTTTCTTT. The chain links TRBV27 to TRBJ1-1; possible D gene TRBD1, 6 bases. Germline V gene sequence: CDR1 MNHEY, CDR2 SMNVEV (reference sequence). Deletions cut 5 bases from V and 5 bases from J, with 21 bases between. The CDR3 loop spans 16 amino acids.

This chain joins TRBV25-1 and TRBJ1-2; no reliable D call. Germline V CDR1 and CDR2: MGHDK, SYGVNS. The germline V and J ends were trimmed by 2 bases and 7 bases, with 5 bases remaining between them. The CDR3 length is 11 residues. The CDR3 reads CASSEVAGYTF. The CDR3 nucleotides are TGTGCCAGCAGTGAAGTGGCTGGCTACACCTTC.

This chain joins TRBV14 and TRBJ2-1; either TRBD1 or TRBD2 may supply D (5 bases each). CDR1 is SGHDN, CDR2 FVKESK, per germline. V shed 8 bases and J shed 8 bases, with 13 bases lying between them. The length of the CDR3 is 12 residues. The CDR3 protein is CASGRQWDEQFF. The DNA for the CDR3 is TGTGCCAGCGGGAGACAGTGGGATGAGCAGTTCTTC.

The chain uses TRBV30 and TRBJ2-7; the D is unclear. CDR3 size: 12 residues. Per germline, CDR1 GTSNPN and CDR2 SVGIG (reference sequence). The V gene lost 3 bases and the J gene lost 7 bases, with 13 bases spanning the gap. CDR3 sequence reads: CAWSVGTEEQYF. As DNA, the CDR3 is TGTGCCTGGAGCGTCGGAACGGAGGAGCAGTACTTC.

This clone was seen once. The V gene is TRBV5-1, the J gene TRBJ1-4, with D perhaps TRBD1 (5 bases). The CDR3 is made up of 16 amino acids. Germline lookup yields CDR1 SGHRS and CDR2 YFSETQ. Trimming cost V 3 bases and J 0 bases, with 12 bases left between them. CDR3 amino acids: CASSSGLIATNEKLFF. CDR3 nucleotides: TGCGCCAGCAGCTCGGGACTGATAGCAACTAATGAAAAACTGTTTTTT. Combining the CDR3 with reference TRBV5-1 and TRBJ1-4 gives the whole variable domain KAGVTQTPRYLIKTRGQQVTLSCSPISGHRSVSWYQQTPGQGLQFLFEYFSETQRNKGNFPGRFSGRQFSNSRSEMNVSTLELGDSALYLCASSSGLIATNEKLFFGSGTQLSVL.

This clone was counted between two and nine times. V usage is TRBV27 and J usage is TRBJ2-2, with a weak D call TRBD2 (6 bases). Deletions cut 10 bases from V and 1 base from J, with 10 bases between. Germline V gene data show CDR1 as MNHEY and CDR2 as SMNVEV (reference sequence). This CDR3 contains 13 residues. Here the CDR3 reads CATRLVNTGELFF. The CDR3, as DNA: TGTGCCACCCGACTAGTGAACACCGGGGAGCTGTTTTTT.

This chain joins TRBV21-1 and TRBJ1-4. TRBV21-1 is a documented pseudogene. CDR3 length: 17 amino acids. The CDR3 loop reads CASSPGGSGATNEKLFF. The DNA of the CDR3 is TGTGCCAGCAGCCCAGGCGGGTCGGGGGCAACTAATGAAAAACTGTTTTTT.

The chain recombines TRBV7-9 with TRBJ2-6; D is tentatively TRBD1 or TRBD2 (5 bases each). Germline loops: CDR1 SEHNR, CDR2 FQNEAQ (reference sequence). The CDR3 is made up of 16 amino acids. Trimming shortened V by 1 base and J by 0 bases, and 7 bases separated the two germline ends. The CDR3: CASSLEGSSGANVLTF. In DNA, the CDR3 is TGTGCCAGCAGCTTAGAGGGGAGCTCTGGGGCCAACGTCCTGACTTTC.

The genes are TRBV4-1 and TRBJ2-3, with TRBD2 identical over 16 bases. Germline lookup yields CDR1 MGHRA and CDR2 YSYEKL. V shed 6 bases, J shed 0 bases, and the junction held 12 bases outside the gene matches. This CDR3 has 20 amino acids. The CDR3 here is CASRVSGLAGGPASTDTQYF. Written as DNA, the CDR3 is TGCGCCAGCAGAGTTTCGGGACTAGCGGGGGGGCCGGCTAGCACAGATACGCAGTATTTT.

The chain couples TRBV11-2 to TRBJ1-5; D gene unclear. The CDR3 is 16 amino acids. CDR1 is SGHAT, CDR2 FQNNGV, per germline. Trimming took off 5 bases at V and 0 bases at J, with 14 bases between the two ends. The CDR3 coding sequence is TGTGCCAGCAGCCCGCGAGGAGACTCTAGCAATCAGCCCCAGCATTTT. It is translated as CASSPRGDSSNQPQHF.

The rearrangement uses TRBV7-2 and TRBJ2-4; no clear D gene. V lost 5 bases and J 10 bases, leaving 12 bases between the germline ends. Germline CDR1 and CDR2: SGHTA and FQGNSA. This CDR3 spans 12 amino acids. This chain's CDR3 is CASSPPGWIQYF. The CDR3 DNA follows: TGTGCCAGCAGCCCCCCCGGTTGGATTCAGTACTTC. Full variable domain (rest looked up from reference TRBV7-2 and TRBJ2-4): GAGVSQSPSNKVTEKGKDVELRCDPISGHTALYWYRQSLGQGLEFLIYFQGNSAPDKSGLPSDRFSAERTGGSVSTLTIQRTQQEDSAVYLCASSPPGWIQYFGAGTRLSVL.

This clone came up a few times. This chain connects TRBV5-6 to TRBJ2-5, with D perhaps matching TRBD1 (6 bases). The V end was cut by 4 bases, the J end by 5 bases, with 15 bases between. Germline loops: CDR1 SGHDT, CDR2 YYEEEE. The CDR3 contains 14 residues. CDR3 loop: CASSRTWGHETQYF. CDR3 nucleotides: TGTGCCAGCAGCCGAACGTGGGGACACGAGACCCAGTACTTC.

This chain uses TRBV18 with TRBJ2-5, with 7 bases matching TRBD2. The CDR3 covers 14 residues. J gave up 2 bases and V 5 bases, and 5 bases lay outside the gene matches. Germline CDR1 reads KGHSH; CDR2 reads LQKENI. In DNA, the CDR3 is TGTGCCAGCTCATCCTCGGGGGGACAAGAGACCCAGTACTTC. It translates to CASSSSGGQETQYF.

The rearrangement joins TRBV29-1 to TRBJ1-3; D is unresolved. Per the germline V gene, CDR1 is SQVTM and CDR2 is ANQGSEA. The V end lost 1 base, the J end lost 2 bases, and 9 bases lay between the germline ends. The CDR3 is 14 amino acids. The CDR3 DNA is TGCAGCGTTGAAGTGACCCCTCCTGGAAACACCATATATTTT. Its translation: CSVEVTPPGNTIYF.

The chain is built from TRBV28 and TRBJ1-2; TRBD1 is a possible D gene (6 bases). V was pared by 3 bases and J by 6 bases, with 11 bases between. The V gene's germline CDR1 is MDHEN and CDR2 SYDVKM. This CDR3 is built from 13 residues. The CDR3 nucleotides read TGTGCCAGCAGTTTCCCCAAGGGGGATGGCTACACCTTC. Residues: CASSFPKGDGYTF.

The chain employs TRBV19 and TRBJ1-5; D uncertain. The ends were cut back, 7 bases at V and 0 bases at J, with 13 bases in the middle. This CDR3 is 15 amino acids long. CDR1 is LNHDA and CDR2 is SQIVND in the germline V gene (reference sequence). CDR3 DNA sequence: TGTGCCAGTACCCCATGGGCGGTTAGCAATCAGCCCCAGCATTTT. It codes for CASTPWAVSNQPQHF.

The CDR3 region is CASSATANTGELFF. CDR3 bases: TGCGCCAGCAGCGCCACAGCGAACACCGGGGAGCTGTTTTTT. The rearrangement links TRBV5-1 to TRBJ2-2; unclear D gene. From germline, CDR1 is SGHRS and CDR2 YFSETQ. The CDR3 runs 14 residues. The V end lost 4 bases, the J end lost 0 bases, and 7 bases lay between the germline ends.

This rearrangement joins TRBV4-1 to TRBJ2-7, with TRBD2 identical over 12 bases. In germline, CDR1 is MGHRA, CDR2 YSYEKL. The CDR3 covers 15 residues. Losses at the gene ends were 2 bases for V and 2 bases for J; bases not matched to a gene: 1. The CDR3 sequence is CASSQLAGGPYEQYF. The CDR3 bases are TGCGCCAGCAGCCAACTAGCGGGGGGGCCCTACGAGCAGTACTTC.

This clone was seen more than once but under ten times. At one boundary the junction diverges from the germline segment, which might be a read error. The J gene is TRBJ1-6, the V gene TRBV15; D is possibly TRBD1 (6 bases). This CDR3 spans 16 amino acids. Germline CDR1 LNHNV, CDR2 YYDKDF (reference sequence). CDR3 region: CATSGDRSSYNSPLHF. The DNA for the CDR3 is TGTGCCACCAGCGGAGACAGGAGCTCCTATAATTCACCCCTCCACTTT.

The J gene is TRBJ2-1, the V gene TRBV2, with 9 nucleotides matching TRBD1. With V trimmed by 10 bases and J by 6 bases, 7 bases remained unmatched. Germline V gives CDR1 SNHLY, CDR2 FYNNEI. The CDR3 has 13 amino acids. The CDR3 nucleotides read TGTGCCACCTCAGGGACAGGGAGCAATGAGCAGTTCTTC. This sequence encodes CATSGTGSNEQFF.

In this sample, this clone turned up once. The junction differs from germline at one of its ends, possibly a read error. The chain's CDR3 is CASRSSGNTGELFF. CDR3 DNA: TGTGCTAGCAGATCAAGTGGGAACACCGGGGAGCTGTTTTTT. The V gene is TRBV7-7, the J gene TRBJ2-2; D remains ambiguous. CDR1 and CDR2 from the germline V gene are SSHAT and FNYEAQ (reference sequence). The CDR3 extends over 14 amino acids.

The CDR3 region is CASSGRFYEQYF. Here the CDR3 DNA reads TGTGCCAGCAGTGGTAGGTTCTACGAGCAGTACTTC. The rearrangement links TRBV2 to TRBJ2-7; no firm D call. Trimming stripped 4 bases from V and 3 bases from J, with 7 bases between. Looked up from germline, CDR1 is SNHLY and CDR2 is FYNNEI. This CDR3 contains 12 residues.

This clone occurred once. The chain combines TRBV27 with TRBJ1-2; 8 bases match TRBD1. V shed 8 bases, J shed 2 bases, and the junction held 1 base outside the gene matches. The CDR3 runs to 12 residues. From germline, CDR1 is MNHEY and CDR2 SMNVEV (reference sequence). CDR3 nucleotide sequence: TGTGCCAGCTACAGGGGGAACTATGGCTACACCTTC. Residues: CASYRGNYGYTF.

V usage is TRBV7-2 and J usage is TRBJ1-6; no definite D call. CDR1 and CDR2 (germline): SGHTA, FQGNSA. This CDR3 region has 14 residues. V lost 1 base and J lost 10, with 11 bases in between. DNA for the CDR3: TGTGCCAGCAGCTTAGGAGGCAACCGGTCACCCCTCCACTTT. It specifies CASSLGGNRSPLHF.

The chain has TRBV30 and TRBJ1-5, with D maybe TRBD1 (5 bases). The V end was cut by 0 bases, the J end by 7 bases, with 10 bases between. The V gene's germline CDR1 is GTSNPN and CDR2 SVGIG (reference sequence). The CDR3 is 13 amino acids. As DNA, the CDR3 is TGTGCCTGGAGTGTAACGGGGGGGCAGCCCCAGCATTTT. Protein sequence: CAWSVTGGQPQHF.

The chain links TRBV5-1 to TRBJ2-7; D not certain. The CDR3 is 14 residues long. Germline V gives CDR1 SGHRS, CDR2 YFSETQ. Trimming removed 1 base at V and 0 bases at J, with 8 bases between. The CDR3 protein is CASSLNVNSYEQYF. The CDR3 region has the DNA TGCGCCAGCAGCTTGAACGTCAACTCCTACGAGCAGTACTTC.

The chain is built from TRBV6-5 and TRBJ1-1, with a possible D match to TRBD1 (6 bases). Germline V lookup: CDR1 MNHEY, CDR2 SVGAGI. Trimming left V 6 bases short and J 5 bases short, with 7 bases between. The CDR3 is 11 amino acids. CDR3 in DNA: TGTGCCAGCAGACAGGGTACTGAAGCTTTCTTT. The encoded protein is CASRQGTEAFF.

The rearrangement links TRBV19 to TRBJ2-7; D is undetermined. This CDR3 has 14 residues. Germline-derived CDR1 and CDR2 are LNHDA and SQIVND (reference sequence). V was trimmed by 7 bases and J by 0 bases, leaving 13 bases between them. CDR3 residues: CASKEQTSSYEQYF. CDR3 sequence (DNA): TGTGCCAGTAAGGAGCAGACCAGCTCCTACGAGCAGTACTTC.

The V call is TRBV25-1, the J call TRBJ1-1; tentative D call: TRBD1 (5 bases). Germline V gives CDR1 MGHDK, CDR2 SYGVNS. V shed 5 bases and J shed 0 bases, with 13 bases lying between them. This CDR3 has 15 amino acids. The CDR3 protein is CASSHPGGLNTEAFF. The CDR3 nucleotides read TGTGCCAGCAGTCATCCTGGGGGTTTGAACACTGAAGCTTTCTTT. Together with reference TRBV25-1 and TRBJ1-1, the CDR3 gives the full variable domain: EADIYQTPRYLVIGTGKKITLECSQTMGHDKMYWYQQDPGMELHLIHYSYGVNSTEKGDLSSESTVSRIRTEHFPLTLESARPSHTSQYLCASSHPGGLNTEAFFGQGTRLTVV.

The sample holds one count of this clone. J is TRBJ1-3 and V is TRBV11-2, with 8 bases aligning to TRBD1. The CDR3 has 14 amino acids. CDR1 SGHAT and CDR2 FQNNGV come from the germline V gene. The V and J ends lost 5 bases and 4 bases, in that order; junction bases with no gene match: 4. The CDR3 nucleotides are TGTGCCAGCAGCCAGACAGGGGTAGGAAACACCATATATTTT. Amino acid sequence: CASSQTGVGNTIYF. Based on the CDR3 plus reference TRBV11-2 and TRBJ1-3, the full variable domain is EAGVAQSPRYKIIEKRQSVAFWCNPISGHATLYWYQQILGQGPKLLIQFQNNGVVDDSQLPKDRFSAERLKGVDSTLKIQPAKLEDSAVYLCASSQTGVGNTIYFGEGSWLTVV.